This T cell receptor (beta chain) came from a study of human T cells and chemical hapten exposure. Study-level background: Application of 0.01% DPC to the upper back was done by patch test, with a reading at 6 days. Study-wide results and caveats: Among TCRs, those above 1 in 1000 frequency were unaffected by DPC sensitization. Relative to controls, expanded TCRs formed significantly more large CDR3 similarity clusters.

Unique molecular identifiers were linked by the library to individual cDNA molecules. A single record per CDR3 protein comes from TCRdb applying MiXCR to the RACE reads. The data hold nearly 95,000 distinct CDR3 sequences, with around 10% observed a single time. Trimming shortened V by 0 bases and J by 8 bases, and 13 bases separated the two germline ends. CDR3 length equals 15 residues. The germline CDR1 and CDR2 sequences are SGHAT and FQNNGV. Ten or more counts support this clonotype. Its antigen remains unidentified. Time point specified: patch test 2, 6 weeks after DPC sensitization. Documented treatment: therapeutic diphenylcyclopropenone sensitization with weekly scalp DPC.

Sequencing was performed on whole blood, taken in connection with sensitization to the hapten diphenylcyclopropenone (DPC). The V and J genes are TRBV11-2 and TRBJ1-4; no reliable D call. This sequence was found in a man aged 40-50 years with alopecia areata. Some clones in this sample may be carry-over from other donors' samples. The CDR3 reads CASSLDPRAGEKLFF. The CDR3 region has the DNA TGTGCCAGCAGCTTAGATCCCCGGGCGGGGGAAAAACTGTTTTTT.